These T cell receptor beta chains were read from a single sample in a study of shared clonotypes between healthy human individuals. Profiled with immunoSEQ multiplex PCR; TCRdb holds only in-frame clones, not every one. The profile shows roughly 2.5 million clones, approximately 90% of them singletons. The sequencing sample was made of naive CD4+ T cells sorted from blood. These receptors were collected from a man aged 18 to 30 in good health. Both conserved end residues are part of each CDR3. A D gene is named only where the DNA matches it firmly. Clone size is not always given. Where it is, it says once, few, many or a class for expanded clones.

CDR3nt: TGTGCCAGCGCTACTTTACCTAGCACAGATACGCAGTATTTT
CDR3aa: CASATLPSTDTQYF
v_gene: TRBV7-3
d_gene: NA
len: 14
abundance: NA
j_gene: TRBJ2-3

CDR3nt: TGCGCCAGCAGCGACCCCAATCAGCCCCAGCATTTT
CDR3aa: CASSDPNQPQHF
v_gene: TRBV5-1
d_gene: NA
len: 12
abundance: NA
j_gene: TRBJ1-5

CDR3nt: TGTGCCAGCAGCGATTGGAGAAGGACAGGGATTACAGATACGCAGTATTTT
CDR3aa: CASSDWRRTGITDTQYF
v_gene: TRBV2
d_gene: TRBD1
len: 17
abundance: NA
j_gene: TRBJ2-3

CDR3nt: TGTGCCAGCAGTTTCGGACAGGGGAACACCGGGGAGCTGTTTTTT
CDR3aa: CASSFGQGNTGELFF
v_gene: TRBV27
d_gene: TRBD1
len: 15
abundance: NA
j_gene: TRBJ2-2

CDR3nt: TGTGCCAGCAGTGATCGTTGGGGTGTAGCCAAAAACATTCAGTACTTC
CDR3aa: CASSDRWGVAKNIQYF
v_gene: TRBV27
d_gene: NA
len: 16
abundance: once
j_gene: TRBJ2-4

CDR3nt: TGTGCCAGCAGCCCCCCTTACGGGGGGGCCACCTACAATGAGCAGTTCTTC
CDR3aa: CASSPPYGGATYNEQFF
v_gene: TRBV7-2
d_gene: TRBD2
len: 17
abundance: NA
j_gene: TRBJ2-1

CDR3nt: TGTGCCTGGAGTTTTGAAAATCAGCCCCAGCATTTT
CDR3aa: CAWSFENQPQHF
v_gene: TRBV30
d_gene: NA
len: 12
abundance: NA
j_gene: TRBJ1-5

CDR3nt: TGTGCCTGGAGTGGAGGACAGGGGTACGAGCAGTACTTC
CDR3aa: CAWSGGQGYEQYF
v_gene: TRBV30
d_gene: TRBD1
len: 13
abundance: NA
j_gene: TRBJ2-7

CDR3nt: TGTGCCAGCAGTGAAACAGGGACTGACGAGCAGTACTTC
CDR3aa: CASSETGTDEQYF
v_gene: TRBV6-1
d_gene: NA
len: 13
abundance: NA
j_gene: TRBJ2-7

CDR3nt: TGTGCCAGCAGTTTAGGGACAGTCGGTTCTGGAAACACCATATATTTT
CDR3aa: CASSLGTVGSGNTIYF
v_gene: TRBV28
d_gene: TRBD1
len: 16
abundance: NA
j_gene: TRBJ1-3

CDR3nt: TGTGCCAGCAGCGTAGAAGGCATGGCCGCCTACAATGAGCAGTTCTTC
CDR3aa: CASSVEGMAAYNEQFF
v_gene: TRBV9
d_gene: NA
len: 16
abundance: NA
j_gene: TRBJ2-1

CDR3nt: TGTGCCAGCAGCCTACCTATCGATGAGCAGTTCTTC
CDR3aa: CASSLPIDEQFF
v_gene: TRBV7-2
d_gene: NA
len: 12
abundance: NA
j_gene: TRBJ2-1

CDR3nt: TGCGCCAGCAGCCAAGAGGGACAGGTCTATGGCTACACCTTC
CDR3aa: CASSQEGQVYGYTF
v_gene: TRBV4-1
d_gene: TRBD1
len: 14
abundance: NA
j_gene: TRBJ1-2

CDR3nt: TGTGCCAGCCGAGGGGGATCGAGCTCTGGAAACACCATATATTTT
CDR3aa: CASRGGSSSGNTIYF
v_gene: TRBV30
d_gene: NA
len: 15
abundance: NA
j_gene: TRBJ1-3

CDR3nt: TGTGCCAGCAGAGAATCGACCGGACGTTACTCTGGAAACACCATATATTTT
CDR3aa: CASRESTGRYSGNTIYF
v_gene: TRBV6-1
d_gene: NA
len: 17
abundance: NA
j_gene: TRBJ1-3

CDR3nt: TGTGCCAGCAGCTCCCCGGCTCCGGGGGGCGGGGGCTATGGCTACACCTTC
CDR3aa: CASSSPAPGGGGYGYTF
v_gene: TRBV5-4
d_gene: NA
len: 17
abundance: NA
j_gene: TRBJ1-2

CDR3nt: TGTGCCAGCGGGGGATTTAACTACGAGCAGTACTTC
CDR3aa: CASGGFNYEQYF
v_gene: TRBV2
d_gene: NA
len: 12
abundance: NA
j_gene: TRBJ2-7

CDR3nt: TGCGCCAGCAGCTTGGCCCCGGCAGCCAATCAGCCCCAGCATTTT
CDR3aa: CASSLAPAANQPQHF
v_gene: TRBV5-1
d_gene: NA
len: 15
abundance: NA
j_gene: TRBJ1-5

CDR3nt: TGTGCCAGCAGGGATACCGGGGGAGCTAACTATGGCTACACCTTC
CDR3aa: CASRDTGGANYGYTF
v_gene: TRBV7-9
d_gene: NA
len: 15
abundance: NA
j_gene: TRBJ1-2

CDR3nt: TGTGCCAGCAGCCCAATAGTACAGACCGGGGAGCTGTTTTTT
CDR3aa: CASSPIVQTGELFF
v_gene: TRBV7-9
d_gene: NA
len: 14
abundance: NA
j_gene: TRBJ2-2

CDR3nt: TGCGCCAGCAGCCAAGAAGCCCCATTTGAGCAGTTCTTC
CDR3aa: CASSQEAPFEQFF
v_gene: TRBV4-3
d_gene: NA
len: 13
abundance: NA
j_gene: TRBJ2-1

CDR3nt: TGTGCCAGCAGCCCCCGACTAGCGGGAGGGACCTACAATGAGCAGTTCTTC
CDR3aa: CASSPRLAGGTYNEQFF
v_gene: TRBV7-6
d_gene: TRBD2
len: 17
abundance: NA
j_gene: TRBJ2-1

CDR3nt: TGTGCCTGGAGTTCTACCCGGACTAGCGGGAGCCTGAGGTCTGAGCAGTTCTTC
CDR3aa: CAWSSTRTSGSLRSEQFF
v_gene: TRBV30
d_gene: TRBD2
len: 18
abundance: NA
j_gene: TRBJ2-1

CDR3nt: TGTGCCAGCAGTGAACTCCAGGGCTCTGAGCAGTTCTTC
CDR3aa: CASSELQGSEQFF
v_gene: TRBV2
d_gene: NA
len: 13
abundance: NA
j_gene: TRBJ2-1

CDR3nt: TGTGCCAGCAGCCGGACGGAGACCTACGAGCAGTACTTC
CDR3aa: CASSRTETYEQYF
v_gene: TRBV7-2
d_gene: NA
len: 13
abundance: NA
j_gene: TRBJ2-7

CDR3nt: TGTGCCAGCAGCTTAGAGTGGGACAGCATTTGGAACACTGAAGCTTTCTTT
CDR3aa: CASSLEWDSIWNTEAFF
v_gene: TRBV7-2
d_gene: TRBD1
len: 17
abundance: NA
j_gene: TRBJ1-1

CDR3nt: TGTGCCAGCAGTGATCCAGGTTCGGACTACGAGCAGTACTTC
CDR3aa: CASSDPGSDYEQYF
v_gene: TRBV2
d_gene: NA
len: 14
abundance: once
j_gene: TRBJ2-7

CDR3nt: TGCGCCAGCAGCCTAATAAACAATGAGCAGTTCTTC
CDR3aa: CASSLINNEQFF
v_gene: TRBV5-1
d_gene: NA
len: 12
abundance: NA
j_gene: TRBJ2-1

CDR3nt: TGTGCCAGCAGGCTTGGACACGCTCAAGAGACCCAGTACTTC
CDR3aa: CASRLGHAQETQYF
v_gene: TRBV13
d_gene: NA
len: 14
abundance: NA
j_gene: TRBJ2-5

CDR3nt: TGCGCCAGCAGCCGCGATCCGGGACAGGGTGTCTATGGCTACACCTTC
CDR3aa: CASSRDPGQGVYGYTF
v_gene: TRBV4-1
d_gene: TRBD1
len: 16
abundance: NA
j_gene: TRBJ1-2

CDR3nt: TGTGCCACCGTCGCCCGGGGCCGAGGGGAGACCCAGTACTTC
CDR3aa: CATVARGRGETQYF
v_gene: TRBV19
d_gene: NA
len: 14
abundance: NA
j_gene: TRBJ2-5

CDR3nt: TGTGCCTGGAGGAGACAGAACACCGGGGAGCTGTTTTTT
CDR3aa: CAWRRQNTGELFF
v_gene: TRBV30
d_gene: NA
len: 13
abundance: NA
j_gene: TRBJ2-2

CDR3nt: TGTGCCAGCAGCTTAGCACTAGCGGGAATCCACCATGAGCAGTTCTTC
CDR3aa: CASSLALAGIHHEQFF
v_gene: TRBV7-2
d_gene: TRBD2
len: 16
abundance: NA
j_gene: TRBJ2-1

CDR3nt: TGTGCCAGCAGCTTGGTGAGCTCTGGGGCCAACGTCCTGACTTTC
CDR3aa: CASSLVSSGANVLTF
v_gene: TRBV5-8
d_gene: NA
len: 15
abundance: NA
j_gene: TRBJ2-6

CDR3nt: TGTGCCAGCAGTGACCAGGGGGCGACTAACTATGGCTACACCTTC
CDR3aa: CASSDQGATNYGYTF
v_gene: TRBV2
d_gene: TRBD1
len: 15
abundance: NA
j_gene: TRBJ1-2

CDR3nt: TGTGCCAGTCGGGATAGCGGGATTAGCTACGAGCAGTACTTC
CDR3aa: CASRDSGISYEQYF
v_gene: TRBV19
d_gene: TRBD2
len: 14
abundance: NA
j_gene: TRBJ2-7

CDR3nt: TGTGCCAGCAGCCGGCCGGGGCGAGATCAGCCCCAGCATTTT
CDR3aa: CASSRPGRDQPQHF
v_gene: TRBV5-8
d_gene: NA
len: 14
abundance: NA
j_gene: TRBJ1-5

CDR3nt: TGTGCCAGTCGCTACCCGGGACGTAACGATGGTACGCAGTATTTT
CDR3aa: CASRYPGRNDGTQYF
v_gene: TRBV19
d_gene: NA
len: 15
abundance: NA
j_gene: TRBJ2-3

CDR3nt: TGTGCCATCAGTGAGCTTAGCGGGGTCTCCCATGAGCAGTTCTTC
CDR3aa: CAISELSGVSHEQFF
v_gene: TRBV10-3
d_gene: TRBD2
len: 15
abundance: NA
j_gene: TRBJ2-1

CDR3nt: TGTGCCAGCAGCAAGGGGGGGGCTGAACGCAATCAGCCCCAGCATTTT
CDR3aa: CASSKGGAERNQPQHF
v_gene: TRBV7-9
d_gene: NA
len: 16
abundance: NA
j_gene: TRBJ1-5

CDR3nt: TGTGCCACCAGCCCTCGGGGCGGGAGGGTCAATGAGCAGTTCTTC
CDR3aa: CATSPRGGRVNEQFF
v_gene: TRBV15
d_gene: TRBD2
len: 15
abundance: NA
j_gene: TRBJ2-1

CDR3nt: TGTGCCAGCAGTCCTGCGGGGCTCTATGGCTACACCTTC
CDR3aa: CASSPAGLYGYTF
v_gene: TRBV28
d_gene: NA
len: 13
abundance: NA
j_gene: TRBJ1-2

CDR3nt: TGTGCCAGCACCCGGGAACGATCACCCCTCCACTTT
CDR3aa: CASTRERSPLHF
v_gene: TRBV7-8
d_gene: NA
len: 12
abundance: NA
j_gene: TRBJ1-6

CDR3nt: TGTGCCAGCAAATCGAGACAGCCCAAGGTGGATCAGCCCCAGCATTTT
CDR3aa: CASKSRQPKVDQPQHF
v_gene: TRBV14
d_gene: NA
len: 16
abundance: few
j_gene: TRBJ1-5

CDR3nt: TGCAGCGCCTCAGGCACGGAGACCCAGTACTTC
CDR3aa: CSASGTETQYF
v_gene: TRBV29-1
d_gene: NA
len: 11
abundance: NA
j_gene: TRBJ2-5

CDR3nt: TGCAGCGTTGAAAGCCTCTCTGGAAACACCATATATTTT
CDR3aa: CSVESLSGNTIYF
v_gene: TRBV29-1
d_gene: NA
len: 13
abundance: once
j_gene: TRBJ1-3

CDR3nt: TGCGCCAGCAGCCAACCCCCGGACAGGGGCGGAGCGGATCAGCCCCAGCATTTT
CDR3aa: CASSQPPDRGGADQPQHF
v_gene: TRBV4-1
d_gene: TRBD1
len: 18
abundance: once
j_gene: TRBJ1-5

CDR3nt: TGTGCCAGCAGACAATCCGGACAGGCGGGTGGCTACACCTTC
CDR3aa: CASRQSGQAGGYTF
v_gene: TRBV28
d_gene: TRBD1
len: 14
abundance: NA
j_gene: TRBJ1-2

CDR3nt: TGCGCCAGCAGCTTGGGGACAGGGTTGGAGACCCAGTACTTC
CDR3aa: CASSLGTGLETQYF
v_gene: TRBV5-1
d_gene: TRBD1
len: 14
abundance: NA
j_gene: TRBJ2-5

CDR3nt: TGTGCCAGCAGCCCTGGGATAGTCGGAAACACCATATATTTT
CDR3aa: CASSPGIVGNTIYF
v_gene: TRBV6-5
d_gene: NA
len: 14
abundance: NA
j_gene: TRBJ1-3

CDR3nt: TGCGCCAGCAGCTTGGCAAGGGACGGGACAGATACGCAGTATTTT
CDR3aa: CASSLARDGTDTQYF
v_gene: TRBV5-1
d_gene: NA
len: 15
abundance: NA
j_gene: TRBJ2-3

CDR3nt: TGCGCCAGCTCTCAGGGTGATACTAACTATGGCTACACCTTC
CDR3aa: CASSQGDTNYGYTF
v_gene: TRBV5-1
d_gene: NA
len: 14
abundance: NA
j_gene: TRBJ1-2

CDR3nt: TGTGCCAGCAGCATTAAAACAGGGGTTAGCTATGGCTACACCTTC
CDR3aa: CASSIKTGVSYGYTF
v_gene: TRBV2
d_gene: TRBD1
len: 15
abundance: NA
j_gene: TRBJ1-2